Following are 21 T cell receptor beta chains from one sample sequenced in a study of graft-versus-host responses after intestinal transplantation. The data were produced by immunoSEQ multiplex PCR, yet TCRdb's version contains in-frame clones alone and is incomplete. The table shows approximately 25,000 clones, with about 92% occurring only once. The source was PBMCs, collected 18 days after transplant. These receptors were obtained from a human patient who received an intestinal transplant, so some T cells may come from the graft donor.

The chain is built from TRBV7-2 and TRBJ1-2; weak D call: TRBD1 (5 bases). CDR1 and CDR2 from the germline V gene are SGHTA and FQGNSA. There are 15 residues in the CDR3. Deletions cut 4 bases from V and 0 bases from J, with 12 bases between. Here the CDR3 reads CASSYRRLANYGYTF. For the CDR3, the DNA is TGTGCCAGCAGCTACAGGAGACTCGCTAACTATGGCTACACCTTC.

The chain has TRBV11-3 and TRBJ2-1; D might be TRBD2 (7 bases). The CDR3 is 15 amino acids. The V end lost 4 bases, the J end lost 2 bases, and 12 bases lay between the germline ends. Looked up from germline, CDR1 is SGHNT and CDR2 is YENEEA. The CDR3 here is CASSSRGLAYNEQFF. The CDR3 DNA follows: TGTGCCAGCAGCTCGCGGGGGCTCGCCTACAATGAGCAGTTCTTC.

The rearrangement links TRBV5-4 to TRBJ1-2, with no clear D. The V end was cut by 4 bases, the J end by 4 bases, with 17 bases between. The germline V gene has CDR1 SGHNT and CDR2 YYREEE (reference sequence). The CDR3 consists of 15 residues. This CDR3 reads CASSKKGSLGYGYTF. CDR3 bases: TGTGCCAGCAGCAAAAAAGGATCCCTGGGCTATGGCTACACCTTC.

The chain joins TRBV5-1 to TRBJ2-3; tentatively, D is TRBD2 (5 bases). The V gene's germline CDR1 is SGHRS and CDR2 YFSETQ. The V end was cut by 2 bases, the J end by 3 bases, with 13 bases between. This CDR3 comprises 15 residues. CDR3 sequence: CASSFQDPGTDTQYF. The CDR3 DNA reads TGCGCCAGCAGCTTCCAAGACCCGGGGACAGATACGCAGTATTTT.

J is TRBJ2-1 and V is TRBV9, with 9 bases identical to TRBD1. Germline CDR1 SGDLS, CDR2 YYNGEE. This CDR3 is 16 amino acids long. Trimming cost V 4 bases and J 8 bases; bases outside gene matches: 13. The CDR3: CASSPSGTGRSDEQFF. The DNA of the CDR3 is TGTGCCAGCAGCCCGAGTGGGACAGGGCGTAGCGATGAGCAGTTCTTC. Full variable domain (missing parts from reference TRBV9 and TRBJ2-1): DSGVTQTPKHLITATGQRVTLRCSPRSGDLSVYWYQQSLDQGLQFLIQYYNGEERAKGNILERFSAQQFPDLHSELNLSSLELGDSALYFCASSPSGTGRSDEQFFGPGTRLTVL.

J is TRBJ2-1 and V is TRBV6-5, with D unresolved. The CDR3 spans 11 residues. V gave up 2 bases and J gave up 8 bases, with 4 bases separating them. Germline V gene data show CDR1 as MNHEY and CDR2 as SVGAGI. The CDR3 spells CASSYGDEQFF. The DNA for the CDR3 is TGTGCCAGCAGTTACGGGGATGAGCAGTTCTTC.

The CDR3 coding sequence is TGCGCCAGCAGTGAGGTGACGGGACTCGATGGCTACACCTTC. Its protein product is CASSEVTGLDGYTF. The genes are TRBV10-2 and TRBJ1-2; tentative D call: TRBD1 (5 bases). Trimming pared 2 bases from V and 6 bases from J, leaving 13 bases between. The CDR3 runs to 14 residues. Germline-derived CDR1 and CDR2 are WSHSY and SAAADI.

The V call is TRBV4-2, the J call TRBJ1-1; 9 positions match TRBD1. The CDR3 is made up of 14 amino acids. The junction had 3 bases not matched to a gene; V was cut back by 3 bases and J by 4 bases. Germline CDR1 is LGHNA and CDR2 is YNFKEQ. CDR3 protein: CASSQTTGGTEAFF. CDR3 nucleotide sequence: TGTGCCAGCAGCCAGACGACAGGGGGCACTGAAGCTTTCTTT.

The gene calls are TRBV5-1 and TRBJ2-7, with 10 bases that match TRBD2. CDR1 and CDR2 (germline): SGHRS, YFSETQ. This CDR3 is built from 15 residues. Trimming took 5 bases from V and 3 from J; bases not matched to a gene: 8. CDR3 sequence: CASSTTSGVYYEQYF. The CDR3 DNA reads TGCGCCAGCAGTACAACTAGCGGGGTCTACTACGAGCAGTACTTC.

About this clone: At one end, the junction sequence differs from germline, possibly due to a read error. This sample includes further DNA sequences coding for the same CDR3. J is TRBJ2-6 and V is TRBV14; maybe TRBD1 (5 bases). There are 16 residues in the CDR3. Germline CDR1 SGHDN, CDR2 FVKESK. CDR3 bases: TGTGCCAGCAGCCAAGTAATGTTCTCTGGGGCCAACGTCTTGACTTTC. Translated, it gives CASSQVMFSGANVLTF.

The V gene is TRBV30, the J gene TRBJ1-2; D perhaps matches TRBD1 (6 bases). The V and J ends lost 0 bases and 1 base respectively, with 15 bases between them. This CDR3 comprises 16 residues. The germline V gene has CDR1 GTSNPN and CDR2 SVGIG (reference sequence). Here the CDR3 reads CAWSVRVGASNYGYTF. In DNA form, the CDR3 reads TGTGCCTGGAGTGTAAGGGTGGGGGCTAGTAACTATGGCTACACCTTC.

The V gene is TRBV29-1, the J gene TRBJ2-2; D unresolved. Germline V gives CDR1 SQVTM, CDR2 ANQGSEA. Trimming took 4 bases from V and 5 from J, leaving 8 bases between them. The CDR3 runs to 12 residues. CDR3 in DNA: TGCAGCGTTGTAGGAGAAACCGGGGAGCTGTTTTTT. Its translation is CSVVGETGELFF.

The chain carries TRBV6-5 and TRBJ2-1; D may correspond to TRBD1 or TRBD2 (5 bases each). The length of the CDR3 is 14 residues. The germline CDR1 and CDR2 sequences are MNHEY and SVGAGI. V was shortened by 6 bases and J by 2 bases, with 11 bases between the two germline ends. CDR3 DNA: TGTGCCAGCAGCCAGATGGGGGCCTACAATGAGCAGTTCTTC. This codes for CASSQMGAYNEQFF.

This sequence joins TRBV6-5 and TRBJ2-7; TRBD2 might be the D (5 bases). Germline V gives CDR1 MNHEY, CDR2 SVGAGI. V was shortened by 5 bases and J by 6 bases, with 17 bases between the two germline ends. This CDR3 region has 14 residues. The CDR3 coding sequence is TGTGCCAGCAGTCAGATAGATCGACGGGGCGAGCAGTACTTC. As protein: CASSQIDRRGEQYF.

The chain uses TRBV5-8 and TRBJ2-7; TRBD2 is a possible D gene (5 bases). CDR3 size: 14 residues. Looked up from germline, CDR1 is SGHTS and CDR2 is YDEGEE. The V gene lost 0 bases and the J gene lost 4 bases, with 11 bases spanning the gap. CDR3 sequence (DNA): TGTGCCAGCAGCTTGGGGTCCCCGGGATACGAGCAGTACTTC. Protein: CASSLGSPGYEQYF.

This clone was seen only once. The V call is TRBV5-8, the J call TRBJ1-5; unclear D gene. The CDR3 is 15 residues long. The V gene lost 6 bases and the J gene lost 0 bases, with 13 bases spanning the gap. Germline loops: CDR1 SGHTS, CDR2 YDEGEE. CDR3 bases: TGTGCCAGCACCGAGGGAGGGTATAGCAATCAGCCCCAGCATTTT. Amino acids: CASTEGGYSNQPQHF.

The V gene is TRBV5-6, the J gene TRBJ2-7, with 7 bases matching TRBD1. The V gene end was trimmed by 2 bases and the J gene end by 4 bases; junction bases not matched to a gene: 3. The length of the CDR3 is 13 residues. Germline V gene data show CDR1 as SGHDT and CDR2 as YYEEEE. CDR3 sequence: CASSFRGSYEQYF. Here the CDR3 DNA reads TGTGCCAGCAGCTTCAGGGGGAGTTACGAGCAGTACTTC.

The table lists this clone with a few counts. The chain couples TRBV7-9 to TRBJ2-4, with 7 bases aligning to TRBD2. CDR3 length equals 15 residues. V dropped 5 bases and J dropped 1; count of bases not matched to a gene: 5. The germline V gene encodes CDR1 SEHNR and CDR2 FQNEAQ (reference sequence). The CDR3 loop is CASSGAGGAKNIQYF. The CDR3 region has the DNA TGTGCCAGCAGCGGGGCCGGGGGGGCCAAAAACATTCAGTACTTC.

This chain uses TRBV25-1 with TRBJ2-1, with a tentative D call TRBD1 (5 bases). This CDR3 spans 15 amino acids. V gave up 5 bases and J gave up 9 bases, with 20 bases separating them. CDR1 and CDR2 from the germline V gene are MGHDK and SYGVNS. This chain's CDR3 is CASSNDVGAFSEQFF. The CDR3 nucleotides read TGTGCCAGCAGTAACGACGTAGGGGCTTTTAGTGAGCAGTTCTTC.

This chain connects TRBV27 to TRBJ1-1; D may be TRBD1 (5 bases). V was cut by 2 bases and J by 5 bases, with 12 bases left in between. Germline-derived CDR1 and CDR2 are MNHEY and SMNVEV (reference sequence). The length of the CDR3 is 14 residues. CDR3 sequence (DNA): TGTGCCAGCAGTTTACTGGGGGAAGGGACTGAAGCTTTCTTT. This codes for CASSLLGEGTEAFF.

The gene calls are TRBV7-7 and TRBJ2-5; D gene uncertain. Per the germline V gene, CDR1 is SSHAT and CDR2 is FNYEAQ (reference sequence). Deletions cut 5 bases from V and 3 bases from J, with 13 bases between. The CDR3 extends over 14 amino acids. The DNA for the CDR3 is TGTGCCAGCAGCCCAACAGCCTGGGAAGAGACCCAGTACTTC. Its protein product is CASSPTAWEETQYF.